This T cell receptor (beta chain) stems from a study of CD8 T cells in Susac syndrome. Reverse transcription used about 0.45 to 1 ug RNA and random hexamers. Each CDR3 protein is one row after TCRdb ran MiXCR on the immunoSEQ multiplex PCR reads. The sample holds under 200,000 distinct CDR3 sequences, over 75% seen once. The source is a human donor with Susac syndrome. The sequencing input was CD4+ T cells from PBMCs.

The CDR3 is CASSAGQGAVYEQYF. CDR3 nucleotides: TGTGCCAGCAGCGCGGGACAGGGGGCCGTCTACGAGCAGTACTTC. The V gene is TRBV9, the J gene TRBJ2-7; 12 positions agree with TRBD1. The ends lost 3 bases at V and 3 bases at J; junction bases unmatched: 4. The CDR3 contains 15 residues. The germline gives CDR1 SGDLS, CDR2 YYNGEE.